This entry describes one T cell receptor beta chain. The source of the sample is a study of blood T cell repertoires in COVID-19. For the study at large: Collection of acute and convalescent COVID-19 samples took place in the United States, Italy and Spain. The analysed material was cDNA or gDNA that came from T cells, B-cell-depleted T cells, or PBMCs.

CDR1 is SQVTM and CDR2 is ANQGSEA in the germline V gene. The CDR3 spans 13 residues. With 2 bases removed from V and 4 bases from J, the gap between germline ends came to 12 bases. Authors' data handling: Amplification of reference gene primers was used by the study to estimate nucleated cell counts. The protocol was immunoSEQ multiplex PCR, while the TCRdb copy is restricted to in-frame clones and leaves out a portion. That table is the source of V, J and clone size, and D and trimming were worked out from the DNA. The profile shows about 190,000 clones, approximately 90% of them singletons. This chain joins TRBV29-1 and TRBJ2-7; the D gene is possibly TRBD2 (6 bases). This sequence was found in a woman between 40 and 50 years old who had recovered from COVID-19. The sequencing input was peripheral blood. CDR3 loop: CSVENGGEYEQYF. The CDR3 region has the DNA TGCAGCGTTGAAAACGGGGGAGAATACGAGCAGTACTTC.